The subject of this entry is one T cell receptor beta chain. What it recognizes is unknown. The data stem from a study of cytomegalovirus exposure and HLA in healthy donors. This CDR3 spans 18 amino acids. The V gene lost 1 base and the J gene lost 4 bases, with 20 bases spanning the gap. Germline assignment: CDR1 SGHNT and CDR2 YENEEA. Study conclusions and caveats: No immune exposure information besides CMV serostatus was available. It is likely that the observed cluster of highly shared sequence variants was a sequencing artifact.

The PCR ran on 60 Vbeta and 13 Jbeta primers. The method was immunoSEQ multiplex PCR; TCRdb's version includes in-frame clones alone and lacks a portion of them. The table lists about 210,000 clones, over 75% of them singletons. J is TRBJ2-1 and V is TRBV11-3; D unclear. Sample: PBMCs. The origin of this receptor is a boy between 10 and 17 years old in good health and CMV-seronegative. CDR3 residues: CASSLGYQYHRLYNEQFF. The CDR3 bases are TGTGCCAGCAGCTTAGGATATCAATACCATCGGTTGTACAATGAGCAGTTCTTC.